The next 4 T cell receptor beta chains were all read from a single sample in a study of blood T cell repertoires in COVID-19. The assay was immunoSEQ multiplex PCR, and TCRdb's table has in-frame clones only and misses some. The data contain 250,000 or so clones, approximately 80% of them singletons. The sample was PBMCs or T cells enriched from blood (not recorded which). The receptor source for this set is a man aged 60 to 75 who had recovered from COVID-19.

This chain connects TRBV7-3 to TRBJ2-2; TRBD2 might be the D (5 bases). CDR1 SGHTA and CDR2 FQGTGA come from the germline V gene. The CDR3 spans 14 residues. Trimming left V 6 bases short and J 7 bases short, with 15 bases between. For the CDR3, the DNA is TGTGCCAGCAGGTCAACTAGTGTTGTCGGGGAGCTGTTTTTT. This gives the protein CASRSTSVVGELFF.

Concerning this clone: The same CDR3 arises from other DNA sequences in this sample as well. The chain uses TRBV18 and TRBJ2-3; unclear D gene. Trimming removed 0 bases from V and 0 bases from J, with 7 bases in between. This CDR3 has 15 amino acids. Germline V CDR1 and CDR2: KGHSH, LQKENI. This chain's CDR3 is CASSPPSGSTDTQYF. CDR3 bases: TGTGCCAGCTCACCACCGTCAGGTAGCACAGATACGCAGTATTTT.

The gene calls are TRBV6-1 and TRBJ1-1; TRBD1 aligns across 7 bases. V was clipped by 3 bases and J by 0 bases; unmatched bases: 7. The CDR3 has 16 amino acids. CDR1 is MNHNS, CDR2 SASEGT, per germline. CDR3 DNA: TGTGCCAGCAGTGACCTTCACAGGGGATTGAACACTGAAGCTTTCTTT. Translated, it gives CASSDLHRGLNTEAFF.

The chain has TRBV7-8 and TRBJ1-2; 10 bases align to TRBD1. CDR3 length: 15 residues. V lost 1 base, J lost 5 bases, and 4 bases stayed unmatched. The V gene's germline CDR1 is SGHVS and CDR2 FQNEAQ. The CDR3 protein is CASSLGTGGAYGYTF. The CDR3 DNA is TGTGCCAGCAGCTTAGGGACAGGGGGAGCATATGGCTACACCTTC.